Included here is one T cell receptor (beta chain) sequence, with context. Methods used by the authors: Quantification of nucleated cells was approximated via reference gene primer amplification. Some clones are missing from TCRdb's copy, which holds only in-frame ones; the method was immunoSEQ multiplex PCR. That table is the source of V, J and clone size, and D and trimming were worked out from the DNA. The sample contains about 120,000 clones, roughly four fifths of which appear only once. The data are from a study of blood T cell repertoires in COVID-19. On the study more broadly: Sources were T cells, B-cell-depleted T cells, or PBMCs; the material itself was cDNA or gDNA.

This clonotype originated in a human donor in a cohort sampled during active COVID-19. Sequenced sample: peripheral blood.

The CDR3 DNA sequence: TGTGCCAGCAGCTCATCTTCAGGGGGCGCCGGACAGTACTTC. This translates into CASSSSSGGAGQYF. This sequence joins TRBV11-2 and TRBJ2-7, with 8 positions matching TRBD1. Germline V lookup: CDR1 SGHAT, CDR2 FQNNGV. The V and J ends lost 4 bases and 10 bases, in that order; junction bases with no gene match: 12. The CDR3 spans 14 residues.